The 8 T cell receptor beta chains given below trace back to one sample, sequenced in a study of beta chain features in type 1 diabetes. Expressed TCRB transcripts were sequenced because the isolated RNA had all been reverse transcribed beforehand. The data were produced by immunoSEQ multiplex PCR, yet TCRdb's version contains in-frame clones alone and is incomplete. The sample carries 310,000 or so clones, around 8.5% recorded once. Study findings and constraints: Shorter TCRB CDR3s, moderately but significantly so, were found in Type 1 diabetes patients in all four CD4+ subsets.

Their antigens are not known. Sequencing was performed on central memory CD4+ T cells from blood. The source of these receptors is a man aged 30 to 39 with type 1 diabetes.

This clone appeared a few times. This sample also contains other DNA sequences that code for the same CDR3. The chain joins TRBV30 to TRBJ1-3, with D unclear. CDR1 and CDR2 from the germline V gene are GTSNPN and SVGIG (reference sequence). Trimming pared 0 bases from V and 7 bases from J, leaving 7 bases between. The CDR3 is 12 residues long. The CDR3 sequence: CAWSVSGNTIYF. In nucleotides, the CDR3 is TGTGCCTGGAGTGTCTCGGGGAACACCATATATTTT.

This clone was detected many times. The gene calls are TRBV4-3 and TRBJ2-6; D could derive from TRBD1 or TRBD2 (6 bases each). Trimming shortened V by 0 bases and J by 3 bases, and 12 bases separated the two germline ends. Per the germline V gene, CDR1 is LGHNA and CDR2 is YSLEER. This CDR3 comprises 17 residues. The CDR3 loop reads CASSQDPGGRGANVLTF. The CDR3, as DNA: TGCGCCAGCAGCCAAGATCCCGGGGGCCGTGGGGCCAACGTCCTGACTTTC.

In this sample, this clone turned up a few times. V gene TRBV6-6 combines with J gene TRBJ2-1; perhaps TRBD1 as D (5 bases). The V gene lost 7 bases and the J gene lost 5 bases, with 21 bases spanning the gap. CDR3 length equals 16 residues. CDR1 and CDR2 (germline): MNHNY, SVGAGI (reference sequence). The CDR3 DNA sequence: TGTGCCAGCACCTCCCGGTCAGGGCAGCTTAACAATGAGCAGTTCTTC. Translated: CASTSRSGQLNNEQFF.

This chain connects TRBV7-9 to TRBJ2-7; 9 nucleotides agree with TRBD1. After removal of 3 bases from V and 1 base from J, the junction contained 1 base not matched to a gene. The V gene's germline CDR1 is SEHNR and CDR2 FQNEAQ (reference sequence). This CDR3 spans 14 amino acids. The CDR3 sequence: CASSFGTGSYEQYF. In DNA form, the CDR3 reads TGTGCCAGCAGCTTCGGGACAGGGTCCTACGAGCAGTACTTC.

This clone appeared a few times. The J gene is TRBJ2-3, the V gene TRBV5-1; 9 positions agree with TRBD2. Trimming removed 3 bases from V and 3 bases from J; junction bases left unmatched: 17. Germline V gene sequence: CDR1 SGHRS, CDR2 YFSETQ. The length of the CDR3 is 19 residues. CDR3 coding DNA: TGCGCCAGCAGCTCCCTACCCGGAGAAGCGGGGGGCCGGACAGATACGCAGTATTTT. This sequence encodes CASSSLPGEAGGRTDTQYF.

This clone was detected a few times. The J gene is TRBJ2-5, the V gene TRBV6-6; 11 nucleotides align to TRBD1. The CDR3 totals 14 residues. The V and J ends lost 7 bases and 5 bases, in that order; junction bases with no gene match: 6. Looked up from germline, CDR1 is MNHNY and CDR2 is SVGAGI (reference sequence). Here the CDR3 reads CASMGTGGGETQYF. The CDR3 coding sequence is TGTGCCAGCATGGGGACAGGGGGTGGGGAGACCCAGTACTTC.

J is TRBJ2-1 and V is TRBV12-5, with D uncertain. Germline values: CDR1 LGHNT, CDR2 FRNRAP. The CDR3 is 13 amino acids. V was cut by 5 bases and J by 10 bases, with 15 bases left in between. As DNA, the CDR3 is TGTGCTAGTGGTCCTCAAACCGGCAGGGAGCAGTTCTTC. As protein: CASGPQTGREQFF.

The chain couples TRBV19 to TRBJ2-2, with 8 positions matching TRBD1. Per the germline V gene, CDR1 is LNHDA and CDR2 is SQIVND (reference sequence). V was clipped by 6 bases and J by 6 bases; unmatched bases: 6. The CDR3 extends over 14 amino acids. In nucleotides, the CDR3 is TGTGCCAGTAGACAGGACAGGGTCGCCGGGGAGCTGTTTTTT. As protein: CASRQDRVAGELFF.